This T cell receptor (beta chain) was recorded in a study of blood T cell repertoires in COVID-19. Sequenced by immunoSEQ multiplex PCR; TCRdb stores in-frame clones only, minus some. The sample includes 370,000 or so clones, more than 75% of them seen just once. The sequence came from a man aged 25-45 years who had recovered from COVID-19. The sequenced sample consisted of PBMCs or T cells enriched from blood (not recorded which).

Here the CDR3 reads CASSSLGGSRGGGYTF. CDR3 coding DNA: TGTGCCAGCAGCTCGTTAGGGGGAAGCAGAGGAGGTGGCTACACCTTC. V gene TRBV5-5 combines with J gene TRBJ1-2, with D perhaps TRBD1 (6 bases). Germline values: CDR1 SGHKS, CDR2 YYEKEE (reference sequence). V was trimmed by 3 bases and J by 7 bases, leaving 22 bases between them. The CDR3 covers 16 residues.